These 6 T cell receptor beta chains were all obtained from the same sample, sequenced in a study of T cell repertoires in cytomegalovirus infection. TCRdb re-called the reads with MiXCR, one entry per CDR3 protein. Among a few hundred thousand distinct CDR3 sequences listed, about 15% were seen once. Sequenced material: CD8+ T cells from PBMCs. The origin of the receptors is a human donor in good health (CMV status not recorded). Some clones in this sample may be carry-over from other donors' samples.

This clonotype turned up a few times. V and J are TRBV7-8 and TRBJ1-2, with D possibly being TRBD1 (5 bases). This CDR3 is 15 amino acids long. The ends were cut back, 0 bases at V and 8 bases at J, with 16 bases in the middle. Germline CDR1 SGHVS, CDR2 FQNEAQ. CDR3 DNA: TGTGCCAGCAGCTTAGCCGTGGGTGGGGGTGGGGGCTACACCTTC. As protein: CASSLAVGGGGGYTF.

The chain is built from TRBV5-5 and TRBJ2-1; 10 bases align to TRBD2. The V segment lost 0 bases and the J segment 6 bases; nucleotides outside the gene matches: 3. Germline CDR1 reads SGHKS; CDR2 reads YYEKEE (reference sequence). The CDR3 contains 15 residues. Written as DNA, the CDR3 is TGTGCCAGCAGCTTGGGGGTAGCGGGGGGCAATGAGCAGTTCTTC. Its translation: CASSLGVAGGNEQFF.

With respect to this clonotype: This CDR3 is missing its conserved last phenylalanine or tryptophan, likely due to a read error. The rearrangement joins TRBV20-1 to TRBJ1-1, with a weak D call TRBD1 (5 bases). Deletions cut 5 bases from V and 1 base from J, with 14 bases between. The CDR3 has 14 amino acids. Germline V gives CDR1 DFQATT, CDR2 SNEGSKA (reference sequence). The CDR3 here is CSAGAGVWNTEAFY. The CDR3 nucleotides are TGCAGTGCTGGGGCCGGAGTCTGGAACACTGAAGCTTTCTAT.

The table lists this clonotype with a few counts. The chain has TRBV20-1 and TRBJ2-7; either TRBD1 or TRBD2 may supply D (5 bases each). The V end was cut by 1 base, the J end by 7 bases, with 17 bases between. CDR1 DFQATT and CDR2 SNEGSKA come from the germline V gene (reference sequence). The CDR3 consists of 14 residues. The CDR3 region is CSARGGTVPREQYF. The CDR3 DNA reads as TGCAGTGCTAGAGGGGGGACGGTCCCCCGGGAGCAGTACTTC.

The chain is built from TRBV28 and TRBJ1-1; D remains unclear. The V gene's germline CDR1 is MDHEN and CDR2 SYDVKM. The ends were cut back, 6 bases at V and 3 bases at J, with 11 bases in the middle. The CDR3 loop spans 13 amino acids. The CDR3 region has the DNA TGTGCCAGCAGAGTCAGGACTGACACTGAAGCTTTCTTT. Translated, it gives CASRVRTDTEAFF.

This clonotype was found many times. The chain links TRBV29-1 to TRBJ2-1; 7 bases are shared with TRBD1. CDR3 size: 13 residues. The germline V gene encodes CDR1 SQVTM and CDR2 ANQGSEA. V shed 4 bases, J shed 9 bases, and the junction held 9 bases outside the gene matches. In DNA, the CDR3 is TGCAGCGTTGTGAGGGACAGAGGCTTTGAGCAGTTCTTC. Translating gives CSVVRDRGFEQFF.